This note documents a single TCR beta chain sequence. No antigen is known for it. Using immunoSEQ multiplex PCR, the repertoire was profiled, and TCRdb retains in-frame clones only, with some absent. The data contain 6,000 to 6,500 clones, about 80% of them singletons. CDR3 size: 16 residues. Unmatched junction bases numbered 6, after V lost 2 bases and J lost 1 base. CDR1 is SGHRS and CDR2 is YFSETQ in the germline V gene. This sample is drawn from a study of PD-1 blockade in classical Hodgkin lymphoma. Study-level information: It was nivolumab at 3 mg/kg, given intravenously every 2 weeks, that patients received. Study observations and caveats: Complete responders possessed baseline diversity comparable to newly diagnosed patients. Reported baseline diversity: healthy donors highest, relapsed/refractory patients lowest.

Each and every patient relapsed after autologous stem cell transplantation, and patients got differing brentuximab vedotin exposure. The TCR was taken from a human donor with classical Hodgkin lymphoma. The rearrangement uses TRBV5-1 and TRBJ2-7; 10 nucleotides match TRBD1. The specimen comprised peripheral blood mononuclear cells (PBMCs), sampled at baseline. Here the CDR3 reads CASSFKRDRGSYEQYF. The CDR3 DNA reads TGCGCCAGCAGCTTCAAACGGGACAGGGGATCCTACGAGCAGTACTTC.